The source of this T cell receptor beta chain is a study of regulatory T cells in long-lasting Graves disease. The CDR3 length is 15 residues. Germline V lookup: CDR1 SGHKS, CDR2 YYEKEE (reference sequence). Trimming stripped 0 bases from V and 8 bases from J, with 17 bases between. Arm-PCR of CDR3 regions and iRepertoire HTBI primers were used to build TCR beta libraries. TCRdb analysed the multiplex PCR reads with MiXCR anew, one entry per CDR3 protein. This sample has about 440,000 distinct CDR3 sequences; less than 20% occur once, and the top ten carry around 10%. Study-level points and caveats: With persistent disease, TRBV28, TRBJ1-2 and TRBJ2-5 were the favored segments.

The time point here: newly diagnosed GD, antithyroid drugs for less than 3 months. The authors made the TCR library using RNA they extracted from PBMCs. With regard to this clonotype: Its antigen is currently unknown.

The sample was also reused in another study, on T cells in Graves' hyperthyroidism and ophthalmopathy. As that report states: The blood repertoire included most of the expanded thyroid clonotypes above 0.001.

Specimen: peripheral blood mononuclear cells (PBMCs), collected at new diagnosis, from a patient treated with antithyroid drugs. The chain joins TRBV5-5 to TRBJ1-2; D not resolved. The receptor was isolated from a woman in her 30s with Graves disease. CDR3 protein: CASSLAPGGRVGYTF. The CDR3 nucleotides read TGTGCCAGCAGCTTGGCCCCCGGAGGGCGGGTAGGCTACACCTTC.